The next 2 T cell receptor beta chains were all read from a single sample in a study of blood T cell repertoires in COVID-19. Generated by immunoSEQ multiplex PCR, the TCRdb table keeps only in-frame clones and is missing some. Here the sample spans about 58,000 clones, about 90% being singletons. Material: peripheral blood. The receptors stem from a man aged 60-69 years with acute or convalescent COVID-19.

The chain is built from TRBV2 and TRBJ2-4; D gene uncertain. Germline CDR1 SNHLY, CDR2 FYNNEI. The V end lost 5 bases, the J end lost 0 bases, and 11 bases lay between the germline ends. The CDR3 runs to 15 residues. DNA of the CDR3: TGTGCCAGCAGTTTAGAGATCCTAGCCAAAAACATTCAGTACTTC. The encoded protein is CASSLEILAKNIQYF.

The rearrangement links TRBV28 to TRBJ2-1; D possibly corresponds to TRBD1 (6 bases). Germline CDR1 reads MDHEN; CDR2 reads SYDVKM. V gave up 4 bases and J gave up 10 bases, with 17 bases separating them. This CDR3 has 14 residues. As DNA, the CDR3 is TGTGCCAGCAGTTCCTCAGGACAGCTACCCGAGCAGTTCTTC. As protein: CASSSSGQLPEQFF.